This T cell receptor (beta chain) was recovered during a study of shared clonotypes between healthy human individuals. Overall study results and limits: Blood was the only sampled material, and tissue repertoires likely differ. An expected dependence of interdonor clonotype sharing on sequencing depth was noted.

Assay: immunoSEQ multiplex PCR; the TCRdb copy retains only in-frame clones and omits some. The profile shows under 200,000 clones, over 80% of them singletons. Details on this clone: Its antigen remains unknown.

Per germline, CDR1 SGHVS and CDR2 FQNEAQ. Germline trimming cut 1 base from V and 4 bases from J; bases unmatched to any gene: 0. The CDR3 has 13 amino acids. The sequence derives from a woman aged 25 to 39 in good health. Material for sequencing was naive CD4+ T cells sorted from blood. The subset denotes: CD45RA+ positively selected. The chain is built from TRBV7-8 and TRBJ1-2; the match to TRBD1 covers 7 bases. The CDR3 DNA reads TGTGCCAGCAGCTTAGACAGGGGCTATGGCTACACCTTC. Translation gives CASSLDRGYGYTF.